One and the same sample provided the 28 T cell receptor beta chains below, sequenced in a study of CD8 T cells in ankylosing spondylitis (dated by TCRdb to 2016 to 2017). Libraries were prepared through 5' RACE. TCRdb names Illumina HiSeq 2500 as the instrument used. Starting from the raw public reads, TCRdb applied fastp trimming at Q25, assembled clones with MiXCR and retained in-frame beta chains. Rows with a matching CDR3 protein are joined into one entry that keeps the most common DNA and genes. Within this sample are 150,000 to 200,000 distinct CDR3 sequences, with around a tenth of them counted one time only. Around 29% of the sample is in the top ten clones. Specimen: blood, either unsorted or a sorted T cell fraction (not recorded which). Receptors originate from a male donor with ankylosing spondylitis or in good health (not recorded which).

This clonotype was detected many times. The chain recombines TRBV10-3 with TRBJ2-3, with D perhaps given as TRBD1 or TRBD2 (5 bases each). Germline V gene data show CDR1 as ENHRY and CDR2 as SYGVKD. This CDR3 comprises 13 residues. Trimming cost V 4 bases and J 2 bases, with 7 bases left between them. The CDR3 DNA reads TGTGCCATCAGTGGGGACGTCACAGATACGCAGTATTTT. It encodes CAISGDVTDTQYF.

This clonotype turned up a few times. The CDR3 DNA reads as TGTGCCAGCAGCTTACCACAGAACTATGGCTACACCTTC. Translated: CASSLPQNYGYTF. The chain uses TRBV7-2 and TRBJ1-2, with D hard to call. The CDR3 runs to 13 residues. CDR1 and CDR2 (germline): SGHTA, FQGNSA. The germline V and J ends were trimmed by 2 bases and 2 bases, with 6 bases remaining between them.

This clonotype was counted a single time. This could be a read error, since a much larger clone is one nucleotide away. This chain uses TRBV6-5 with TRBJ2-1; the match to TRBD2 covers 8 bases. The CDR3 spans 12 residues. With V trimmed by 8 bases and J by 9 bases, 6 bases remained unmatched. Per the germline V gene, CDR1 is MNHEY and CDR2 is SVGAGI. CDR3: CASGTRGTEQFF. CDR3 nucleotides: TGTGCCAGCGGGACTAGAGGCACTGAGCAGTTCTTC.

A word on this clonotype: A read error may be the cause here, since a much bigger clone is one base away. This rearrangement joins TRBV14 to TRBJ2-1, with D possibly matching TRBD1 (5 bases). CDR1 is SGHDN and CDR2 is FVKESK in the germline V gene. The CDR3 is 13 amino acids. The CDR3 protein is CASSQSQVNEQLF. As DNA, the CDR3 is TGTGCCAGCAGCCAATCACAGGTGAACGAGCAGCTCTTC.

This clonotype has ten or more counts. The rearrangement joins TRBV25-1 to TRBJ1-1; 8 nucleotides agree with TRBD1. Germline V CDR1 and CDR2: MGHDK, SYGVNS. Losses at the gene ends were 5 bases for V and 3 bases for J; bases not matched to a gene: 8. The CDR3 covers 15 residues. CDR3 residues: CASSPTATGDTEAFF. DNA of the CDR3: TGTGCCAGCAGTCCGACCGCGACAGGGGACACTGAAGCTTTCTTT.

This clonotype showed up many times. This sequence joins TRBV6-5 and TRBJ2-1; no definite D call. The V end lost 1 base, the J end lost 0 bases, and 7 bases lay between the germline ends. The CDR3 is made up of 15 amino acids. Looked up from germline, CDR1 is MNHEY and CDR2 is SVGAGI. The CDR3 bases are TGTGCCAGCAGTTACTACTCGAGCTCCTACAATGAGCAGTTCTTC. Translated, it gives CASSYYSSSYNEQFF.

This clonotype has at least ten counts. The chain combines TRBV6-1 with TRBJ2-2; 10 bases are a match to TRBD2. This CDR3 has 18 amino acids. The germline CDR1 and CDR2 sequences are MNHNS and SASEGT. V lost 4 bases, J lost 7 bases, and 15 bases stayed unmatched. The CDR3 is CASSGPAGSGRADGELFF. CDR3 sequence (DNA): TGTGCCAGCAGTGGTCCCGCGGGAAGCGGGAGGGCCGACGGGGAGCTGTTTTTT.

This clonotype was seen many times. This rearrangement joins TRBV12-3 or TRBV12-4 to TRBJ1-5; tentative D call: TRBD1 (5 bases). The length of the CDR3 is 13 residues. Trimming cost V 3 bases and J 6 bases, with 9 bases left between them. The CDR3 DNA sequence: TGTGCCAGCAGTTTTTCAGGGATTCAGCCCCAGCATTTT. It specifies CASSFSGIQPQHF.

Only a few counts were recorded for this clonotype. V usage is TRBV7-9 and J usage is TRBJ1-4, with TRBD1 matching 10 bases. V trimming: 3 bases; J trimming: 0 bases; junction bases outside the gene matches: 4. The CDR3 extends over 17 amino acids. Germline V lookup: CDR1 SEHNR, CDR2 FQNEAQ (reference sequence). CDR3 amino acids: CASSLGQGPTTNEKLFF. Here the CDR3 DNA reads TGTGCCAGCAGCTTGGGACAGGGGCCAACAACTAATGAAAAACTGTTTTTT.

This clonotype has a count of ten or more. The gene calls are TRBV3-1 and TRBJ1-1, with unresolved D. V dropped 0 bases and J dropped 1 base, with 18 bases sitting between them. CDR1 and CDR2 (germline): LGHDT, YNNKEL (reference sequence). The CDR3 sequence is 18 residues long. The CDR3 spells CASSQDYPRGFRNTEAFF. CDR3 in DNA: TGTGCCAGCAGCCAAGATTACCCAAGAGGTTTTCGGAACACTGAAGCTTTCTTT.

This clonotype was detected only a few times. The gene calls are TRBV20-1 and TRBJ2-1; 10 bases map to TRBD2. The ends lost 2 bases at V and 4 bases at J; junction bases unmatched: 5. The CDR3 is 15 amino acids. Germline V gives CDR1 DFQATT, CDR2 SNEGSKA (reference sequence). The DNA of the CDR3 is TGCAGTGCTAGAATACTAGCGGGGCCTTACAATGAGCAGTTCTTC. This sequence encodes CSARILAGPYNEQFF.

This clonotype was counted only a few times. This chain links TRBV30 with TRBJ1-3; no firm D call. Trimming took off 0 bases at V and 4 bases at J, with 7 bases between the two ends. The germline CDR1 and CDR2 sequences are GTSNPN and SVGIG (reference sequence). This CDR3 contains 13 residues. CDR3 DNA: TGTGCCTGGAGTGTAAACATCGGAAACACCATATATTTT. Translation: CAWSVNIGNTIYF.

This clonotype was seen only a few times. The J gene is TRBJ1-5, the V gene TRBV6-2 or TRBV6-3, with TRBD1 matching 7 bases. Looked up from germline, CDR1 is MNHEY and CDR2 is SVGEGT. Losses at the gene ends were 6 bases for V and 8 bases for J; bases not matched to a gene: 7. This CDR3 is 13 amino acids long. CDR3 protein: CASRYFQGEPQHF. CDR3 nucleotide sequence: TGTGCCAGCAGATATTTTCAGGGGGAGCCCCAGCATTTT.

In this sample, this clonotype turned up a few times. J is TRBJ1-2 and V is TRBV6-5; D unclear. The CDR3 loop spans 11 amino acids. Germline-derived CDR1 and CDR2 are MNHEY and SVGAGI. V was pared by 11 bases and J by 4 bases, with 11 bases between. The chain's CDR3 is CAVRGLYGYTF. CDR3 DNA: TGTGCCGTCCGAGGGCTCTATGGCTACACCTTC.

The table lists this clonotype with many counts. The J gene is TRBJ1-3, the V gene TRBV20-1; no clear D gene. CDR1 is DFQATT and CDR2 is SNEGSKA in the germline V gene (reference sequence). V gave up 3 bases and J gave up 2 bases, with 8 bases separating them. The CDR3 is 13 residues long. The CDR3 spells CSASGKAGNTIYF. Here the CDR3 DNA reads TGCAGTGCTAGTGGCAAGGCTGGAAACACCATATATTTT.

At least ten counts were recorded for this clonotype. The chain has TRBV12-3 or TRBV12-4 and TRBJ1-6; D is unclear. CDR3 length: 14 residues. Deletions cut 3 bases from V and 8 bases from J, with 11 bases between. CDR3 sequence: CASSFEVGHSPLHF. The DNA of the CDR3 is TGTGCCAGCAGTTTCGAGGTTGGACATTCACCCCTCCACTTT.

This clonotype was observed at least ten times. This chain links TRBV15 with TRBJ2-3; perhaps TRBD1 as D (6 bases). Germline lookup yields CDR1 LNHNV and CDR2 YYDKDF (reference sequence). V lost 1 base and J lost 11, with 22 bases in between. The CDR3 has 16 residues. The CDR3 reads CATSRGLGASSIEQYF. CDR3 in DNA: TGTGCCACCAGCAGAGGCCTGGGGGCCTCCTCTATCGAGCAGTATTTT.

This clonotype came up many times. The V and J genes are TRBV5-1 and TRBJ2-2; TRBD2 matches 8 bases. The CDR3 spans 16 residues. Germline-derived CDR1 and CDR2 are SGHRS and YFSETQ. Losses at the gene ends were 6 bases for V and 0 bases for J; bases not matched to a gene: 7. This CDR3 reads CASKEGGGSNTGELFF. CDR3 DNA sequence: TGCGCCAGCAAGGAAGGCGGGGGGTCGAACACCGGGGAGCTGTTTTTT.

This clonotype was seen only once. A much larger clone lies one base from this, so it may be a read error. The chain combines TRBV5-5 with TRBJ2-3; no clear D gene. The CDR3 has 14 residues. Germline loops: CDR1 SGHKS, CDR2 YYEKEE (reference sequence). Here the CDR3 reads CVSSHDTSTDTQYF. In DNA form, the CDR3 reads TGTGTCAGCAGCCACGACACAAGCACAGATACGCAGTATTTT.

The sample holds a few counts of this clonotype. The chain combines TRBV7-8 with TRBJ1-1; weak D call: TRBD1 (6 bases). Deletions cut 1 base from V and 0 bases from J, with 9 bases between. Germline lookup yields CDR1 SGHVS and CDR2 FQNEAQ. This CDR3 region has 15 residues. In DNA, the CDR3 is TGTGCCAGCAGCTTAGACAGGGATCTGAACACTGAAGCTTTCTTT. Protein product: CASSLDRDLNTEAFF.

This clonotype has ten or more counts. CDR3 amino acids: CASSLAETGVAAFF. CDR3 sequence (DNA): TGTGCCAGCAGTTTAGCCGAAACAGGGGTAGCAGCTTTCTTT. This chain uses TRBV12-3 or TRBV12-4 with TRBJ1-1; 7 bases fit TRBD1. This CDR3 contains 14 residues. V dropped 0 bases and J dropped 10; count of bases not matched to a gene: 8.

This clonotype was found many times. CDR3 sequence: CATQEASGGGSYNEQFF. CDR3 nucleotides: TGTGCCACCCAGGAGGCTAGCGGGGGGGGCTCCTACAATGAGCAGTTCTTC. The chain carries TRBV5-7 and TRBJ2-1; 12 nucleotides line up with TRBD2. TRBV5-7 is an ORF, with its function uncertain. V dropped 9 bases and J dropped 0; count of bases not matched to a gene: 10. The CDR3 loop spans 17 amino acids.

In its sample, this clonotype was seen many times. This sequence joins TRBV5-5 and TRBJ1-1; 7 bases map to TRBD1. The CDR3 is made up of 15 amino acids. Germline V gene data show CDR1 as SGHKS and CDR2 as YYEKEE (reference sequence). V lost 3 bases and J lost 4; bases outside the gene matches: 9. CDR3 DNA sequence: TGTGCCAGCAGCTGGCAACGGGACAGACCCACTGAAGCTTTCTTT. It is translated as CASSWQRDRPTEAFF. Full variable domain (remainder filled in from reference TRBV5-5 and TRBJ1-1): DAGVTQSPTHLIKTRGQQVTLRCSPISGHKSVSWYQQVLGQGPQFIFQYYEKEERGRGNFPDRFSARQFPNYSSELNVNALLLGDSALYLCASSWQRDRPTEAFFGQGTRLTVV.

CDR3 DNA: TGCGCCAGCAGCTTGGCCGTTTCGGCAGGGCCCCCCGTACTCTACGAGCAGTACTTC. This sequence encodes CASSLAVSAGPPVLYEQYF. The chain uses TRBV5-1 and TRBJ2-7; possible D gene TRBD1, 5 bases. The CDR3 extends over 19 amino acids. Trimming pared 0 bases from V and 3 bases from J, leaving 25 bases between. Germline values: CDR1 SGHRS, CDR2 YFSETQ.

There are many counts of this clonotype. The rearrangement uses TRBV6-2 or TRBV6-3 and TRBJ2-1, with no clear D. There are 16 residues in the CDR3. The V gene's germline CDR1 is MNHEY and CDR2 SVGEGT. With 0 bases removed from V and 3 bases from J, the gap between germline ends came to 12 bases. The CDR3 DNA reads as TGTGCCAGCAGTTACTCACAGAGCATCATCTACAATGAGCAGTTCTTC. Translated, it gives CASSYSQSIIYNEQFF.

V is TRBV11-3 and J is TRBJ2-7, with D perhaps matching TRBD1 (6 bases). Looked up from germline, CDR1 is SGHNT and CDR2 is YENEEA. CDR3 length: 12 residues. Trimming took 8 bases from V and 6 from J, leaving 14 bases between them. The CDR3 nucleotides are TGTGCCAGCGGACAGTTACGGGGCGAGCAGTACTTC. Translating it yields CASGQLRGEQYF.

V gene TRBV12-3 or TRBV12-4 combines with J gene TRBJ1-1; D is undetermined. The germline V and J ends were trimmed by 3 bases and 5 bases, with 10 bases remaining between them. This CDR3 contains 13 residues. CDR3 protein: CASSFGLGTEAFF. The DNA of the CDR3 is TGTGCCAGCAGTTTTGGTTTGGGGACTGAAGCTTTCTTT.

This rearrangement joins TRBV11-2 to TRBJ2-7; TRBD1 aligns across 7 bases. With 2 bases clipped from V and 3 bases from J, the junction kept 16 bases outside the gene matches. This CDR3 comprises 18 residues. Per germline, CDR1 SGHAT and CDR2 FQNNGV. The DNA of the CDR3 is TGTGCCAGCAGCTTACGGGACAGAACACTTTCCTTGATCTACGAGCAGTACTTC. Amino acids: CASSLRDRTLSLIYEQYF.